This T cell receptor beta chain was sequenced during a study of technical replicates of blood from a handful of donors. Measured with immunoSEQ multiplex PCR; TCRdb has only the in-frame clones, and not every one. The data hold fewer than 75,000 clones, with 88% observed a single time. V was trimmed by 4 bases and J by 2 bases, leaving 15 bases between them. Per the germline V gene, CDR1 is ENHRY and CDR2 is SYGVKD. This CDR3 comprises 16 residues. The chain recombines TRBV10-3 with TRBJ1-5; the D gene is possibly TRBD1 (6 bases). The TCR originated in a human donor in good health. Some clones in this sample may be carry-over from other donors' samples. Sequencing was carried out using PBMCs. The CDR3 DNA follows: TGTGCCATCAGTGCATACAGGGAAGGCGGCAATCAGCCCCAGCATTTT. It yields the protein CAISAYREGGNQPQHF.